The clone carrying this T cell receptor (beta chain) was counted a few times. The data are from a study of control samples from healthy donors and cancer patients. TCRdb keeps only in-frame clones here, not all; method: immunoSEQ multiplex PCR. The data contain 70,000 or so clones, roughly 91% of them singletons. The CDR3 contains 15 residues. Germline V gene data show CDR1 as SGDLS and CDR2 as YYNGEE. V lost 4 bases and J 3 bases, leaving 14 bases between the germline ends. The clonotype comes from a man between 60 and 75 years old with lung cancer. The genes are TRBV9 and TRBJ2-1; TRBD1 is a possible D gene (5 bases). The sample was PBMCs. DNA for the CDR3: TGTGCCAGCAGCTCTCAGGGTTCTGGCTACAATGAGCAGTTCTTC. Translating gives CASSSQGSGYNEQFF.